These T cell receptor beta chains were read from a single sample in a study of T cells in Graves' hyperthyroidism and ophthalmopathy. MiXCR, applied by TCRdb to the multiplex PCR reads, yields one record per CDR3 protein. The top ten clones hold around 19% of a sample with around 560,000 distinct CDR3 sequences, over 15% of them seen once. The specimen sequenced was blood. Receptors were obtained from a woman younger than 30 with Graves' hyperthyroidism. The CDR3 runs from the conserved cysteine through the conserved F or W. The D gene is left open where the match is weak. Size values are once, few and many counts, or a class for expanded clones, and some rows have none.

J gene | V gene | D gene | clone size | CDR3 protein | CDR3 DNA
TRBJ1-2 | TRBV28 | TRBD1 | many | CASKRIPGTANYGYTF | TGTGCCAGCAAAAGAATCCCCGGGACAGCTAACTATGGCTACACCTTC
TRBJ1-1 | TRBV4-2 | . | . | CASSQDGFSRRAEAFF | TGTGCCAGCAGCCAAGATGGGTTTTCTAGGCGTGCTGAAGCTTTCTTT
TRBJ1-5 | TRBV27 | TRBD1 | many | CASRRGQGLNQPQHF | TGTGCCAGCAGACGTGGACAGGGCCTAAATCAGCCCCAGCATTTT
TRBJ2-1 | TRBV27 | TRBD2 | many | CASSPGLAYNEQFF | TGTGCCAGCAGTCCGGGACTAGCGTATAATGAGCAGTTCTTC
TRBJ2-3 | TRBV5-4 | . | . | CASSLEPRTDTQYF | TGTGCCAGCAGCTTGGAGCCTCGCACAGATACGCAGTATTTT
TRBJ2-7 | TRBV5-1 | . | many | CASSLDGRSYEQYF | TGCGCCAGCAGCTTGGACGGGCGCTCCTACGAGCAGTACTTC
TRBJ2-5 | TRBV19 | . | . | CASSIQGLQETQYF | TGTGCCAGTAGTATCCAGGGACTCCAAGAGACCCAGTACTTC
TRBJ2-7 | TRBV7-9 | . | few | CASSIGGGGYEQYF | TGTGCCAGCAGCATCGGGGGAGGGGGCTACGAGCAGTACTTC
TRBJ1-2 | TRBV12-3/TRBV12-4 | . | many | CASSTYSAAGGGYTF | TGTGCCAGCAGTACCTACTCGGCGGCGGGCGGTGGCTACACCTTC
TRBJ2-5 | TRBV7-8 | TRBD2 | . | CASSAYSGSAETQYF | TGTGCCAGCAGCGCTTATAGCGGGAGTGCAGAGACCCAGTACTTC
TRBJ1-5 | TRBV20-1 | . | . | CSAQDSLYSNQPQHF | TGCAGTGCTCAAGACAGTCTTTATAGCAATCAGCCCCAGCATTTT
TRBJ2-5 | TRBV5-1 | . | . | CASSLAGVKGQETQYF | TGCGCCAGCAGCTTGGCCGGGGTTAAAGGACAAGAGACCCAGTACTTC
TRBJ1-2 | TRBV28 | TRBD1 | many | CASSLERDRVLANYGYTF | TGTGCCAGCAGTTTAGAGCGGGACAGGGTGTTGGCTAACTATGGCTACACCTTC
TRBJ2-1 | TRBV18 | TRBD2 | few | CASSPRTSGPYNEQFF | TGTGCCAGCTCACCGAGGACTAGCGGCCCATACAATGAGCAGTTCTTC
TRBJ2-1 | TRBV6-6 | . | many | CASSYRGVSYNEQFF | TGTGCCAGCAGTTACAGGGGCGTCTCCTACAATGAGCAGTTCTTC
TRBJ1-1 | TRBV25-1 | . | . | CASSDPGLVNTEAFF | TGTGCCAGCAGCGACCCGGGGCTGGTGAACACTGAAGCTTTCTTT
TRBJ2-3 | TRBV28 | . | . | CASSFSPQSTDTQYF | TGTGCCAGCAGTTTCTCCCCCCAGAGCACAGATACGCAGTATTTT
TRBJ2-6 | TRBV20-1 | TRBD2 | few | CSARRLASGANVLTF | TGCAGTGCTAGACGACTAGCCTCTGGGGCCAACGTCCTGACTTTC
TRBJ2-7 | TRBV6-2/TRBV6-3 | TRBD1 | many | CASSFRDSSSYEQYF | TGTGCCAGCAGTTTCCGGGACAGCAGCTCCTACGAGCAGTACTTC
TRBJ2-1 | TRBV20-1 | TRBD2 | many | CSQAPGLANEQFF | TGCAGCCAAGCACCGGGACTAGCGAATGAGCAGTTCTTC
TRBJ2-1 | TRBV20-1 | . | many | CSASLYGLWDNEQFF | TGCAGTGCTAGCCTGTACGGGCTGTGGGACAATGAGCAGTTCTTC
TRBJ2-3 | TRBV6-1 | TRBD1 | few | CASGPTGGTDTQYF | TGTGCCAGCGGACCGACAGGGGGCACAGATACGCAGTATTTT
TRBJ2-7 | TRBV2 | TRBD1 | many | CASNRDRAYEQYF | TGTGCCAGCAACAGGGACAGGGCCTACGAGCAGTACTTC
TRBJ1-3 | TRBV12-3/TRBV12-4 | . | many | CASSQTGGYSGNTIYF | TGTGCCAGCAGTCAAACAGGAGGTTACTCTGGAAACACCATATATTTT
TRBJ1-1 | TRBV20-1 | . | many | CSARVTSKVATEAFF | TGCAGTGCTAGAGTTACATCCAAGGTTGCCACTGAAGCTTTCTTT
TRBJ2-1 | TRBV20-1 | . | . | CSAPRQSNEQFF | TGCAGTGCCCCACGGCAGAGCAACGAGCAGTTCTTC
TRBJ2-1 | TRBV6-4 | TRBD1 | few | CASSRGKNEQFF | TGTGCCAGCAGCAGGGGGAAAAATGAGCAGTTCTTC
TRBJ1-5 | TRBV6-1 | . | few | CASSNESNQPQHF | TGTGCCAGCAGTAATGAATCAAATCAGCCCCAGCATTTT
TRBJ1-4 | TRBV5-1 | . | . | CASSLATGTNEKLFF | TGCGCCAGCAGCTTGGCTACAGGGACTAATGAAAAACTGTTTTTT
TRBJ1-5 | TRBV20-1 | . | many | CSARVRGASNQPQHF | TGCAGTGCTAGAGTTCGAGGGGCTAGCAATCAGCCCCAGCATTTT
TRBJ2-7 | TRBV5-1 | TRBD1 | many | CASSLSGTGYGEQYF | TGCGCCAGCAGCTTGAGTGGGACAGGGTACGGCGAGCAGTACTTC
TRBJ2-5 | TRBV7-9 | . | many | CASSPPGLQETQYF | TGTGCCAGCAGTCCTCCGGGACTTCAAGAGACCCAGTACTTC
TRBJ2-6 | TRBV12-3/TRBV12-4 | TRBD1 | . | CASRPGNRGILNVLTF | TGTGCCAGCAGACCCGGGAACAGGGGAATTCTCAACGTCCTGACTTTC
TRBJ1-1 | TRBV30 | . | . | CAWSRPGIVEAFF | TGTGCCTGGAGTCGTCCCGGGATTGTTGAAGCTTTCTTT
TRBJ2-3 | TRBV29-1 | . | few | CSASGQHTDTQYF | TGCAGCGCATCTGGACAGCACACAGATACGCAGTATTTT
TRBJ2-1 | TRBV27 | . | few | CASSLLFPFSSYNEQFF | TGTGCCAGCAGTTTGCTCTTTCCCTTTAGCTCCTACAATGAGCAGTTCTTC
TRBJ2-1 | TRBV6-1 | . | many | CASNPLGSYNEQFF | TGTGCCAGCAACCCACTCGGTTCCTACAATGAGCAGTTCTTC
TRBJ2-2 | TRBV12-3/TRBV12-4 | . | . | CASSASRNTGELFF | TGTGCCAGCAGCGCCTCTAGGAACACCGGGGAGCTGTTTTTT
TRBJ2-7 | TRBV12-3/TRBV12-4 | . | many | CASSFGTQAVEQYF | TGTGCCAGCAGTTTCGGGACCCAGGCGGTAGAGCAGTACTTC
TRBJ2-1 | TRBV7-9 | . | many | CASSLGGTSMDEQFF | TGTGCCAGCAGCTTAGGTGGGACCAGCATGGATGAGCAGTTCTTC
TRBJ2-2 | TRBV10-3 | TRBD2 | . | CAISEGLAGTNTGELFF | TGTGCCATCAGTGAAGGACTAGCGGGCACGAACACCGGGGAGCTGTTTTTT
TRBJ2-5 | TRBV6-5 | . | many | CASSYSAETQYF | TGTGCCAGCAGTTACTCGGCTGAGACCCAGTACTTC
TRBJ2-5 | TRBV7-9 | TRBD2 | . | CASSQDGSGNPQETQYF | TGTGCCAGCAGCCAAGATGGTAGCGGGAACCCCCAAGAGACCCAGTACTTC
TRBJ1-6 | TRBV20-1 | . | few | CSASAPLQGSPLHF | TGCAGTGCTTCCGCACCCCTACAAGGCTCACCCCTCCACTTT
TRBJ2-2 | TRBV29-1 | . | few | CSVDLPGANTGELFF | TGCAGCGTTGACCTACCAGGTGCGAACACCGGGGAGCTGTTTTTT
TRBJ1-1 | TRBV20-1 | . | many | CSARTRRQFMNTEAFF | TGCAGTGCTAGAACGCGGAGACAGTTTATGAACACTGAAGCTTTCTTT
TRBJ1-1 | TRBV7-9 | . | many | CASSLADGLEAFF | TGTGCCAGCAGCTTAGCGGATGGCCTTGAAGCTTTCTTT
TRBJ1-1 | TRBV6-1 | . | few | CASSSHENTEAFF | TGTGCCAGCAGTTCCCATGAGAACACTGAAGCTTTCTTT
TRBJ2-7 | TRBV7-9 | TRBD2 | . | CASSPHPGGRGISYELYF | TGTGCCAGCAGCCCCCACCCGGGGGGGAGAGGCATCTCCTACGAGCTGTACTTC
TRBJ1-4 | TRBV30 | . | . | CAWTNVGWGDEKLFF | TGTGCCTGGACCAACGTCGGTTGGGGAGACGAAAAACTGTTTTTT
TRBJ1-1 | TRBV20-1 | . | many | CSARGRTPTGTEAFF | TGCAGTGCTAGAGGCCGGACCCCCACCGGGACTGAAGCTTTCTTT
TRBJ2-1 | TRBV15 | TRBD2 | many | CATSARTSGSNEQFF | TGTGCCACCAGCGCTAGGACTAGCGGGAGCAATGAGCAGTTCTTC
TRBJ2-7 | TRBV11-2 | . | few | CASSLGLTRLSYEQYF | TGTGCCAGCAGCTTAGGTCTTACAAGGCTGTCCTACGAGCAGTACTTC
TRBJ1-3 | TRBV6-1 | TRBD1 | . | CASSGQGAFTIYF | TGTGCCAGCAGTGGACAGGGGGCATTTACCATATATTTT
TRBJ2-5 | TRBV10-3 | TRBD1 | . | CAIRGQGAETQYF | TGTGCCATCAGGGGACAGGGGGCAGAGACCCAGTACTTC